The clone carrying this TCR beta chain turned up a few times. Its matching antigen is unknown. These data are taken from a study of T cells after yellow fever vaccination. Study details: When fractions had low cell numbers, they were prepared with SMART-Seq v4 Ultra Low Input.

V was clipped by 7 bases and J by 1 base, with 9 bases between them. The germline CDR1 and CDR2 sequences are MNHNS and SASEGT. The CDR3 is made up of 13 amino acids. Study results and caveats: Primary-vaccination clones mostly resurfaced post-booster (96% CD4, about 87% CD8). It was a weaker secondary response, yet one that peaked faster, at day 5 versus 15.

A process of 5'RACE template switching, which added a universal primer site and UMIs, was used to make TCR cDNA. TCRdb ran MiXCR on the 5' RACE reads and lists one entry per CDR3 protein. The repertoire includes just under 600,000 distinct CDR3 sequences, roughly 13% of them detected once, and more than 13% sits in the top ten. The sequence derives from a man aged 25-45 years who received the YFV17D yellow fever vaccine. This specimen consisted of PBMCs, obtained on the day of the yellow fever booster vaccination. The chain has TRBV6-1 and TRBJ2-3; perhaps TRBD1 as D (5 bases). The CDR3 nucleotides are TGTGCCAGCAACAAACAGGGCACAGATACGCAGTATTTT. It encodes CASNKQGTDTQYF.